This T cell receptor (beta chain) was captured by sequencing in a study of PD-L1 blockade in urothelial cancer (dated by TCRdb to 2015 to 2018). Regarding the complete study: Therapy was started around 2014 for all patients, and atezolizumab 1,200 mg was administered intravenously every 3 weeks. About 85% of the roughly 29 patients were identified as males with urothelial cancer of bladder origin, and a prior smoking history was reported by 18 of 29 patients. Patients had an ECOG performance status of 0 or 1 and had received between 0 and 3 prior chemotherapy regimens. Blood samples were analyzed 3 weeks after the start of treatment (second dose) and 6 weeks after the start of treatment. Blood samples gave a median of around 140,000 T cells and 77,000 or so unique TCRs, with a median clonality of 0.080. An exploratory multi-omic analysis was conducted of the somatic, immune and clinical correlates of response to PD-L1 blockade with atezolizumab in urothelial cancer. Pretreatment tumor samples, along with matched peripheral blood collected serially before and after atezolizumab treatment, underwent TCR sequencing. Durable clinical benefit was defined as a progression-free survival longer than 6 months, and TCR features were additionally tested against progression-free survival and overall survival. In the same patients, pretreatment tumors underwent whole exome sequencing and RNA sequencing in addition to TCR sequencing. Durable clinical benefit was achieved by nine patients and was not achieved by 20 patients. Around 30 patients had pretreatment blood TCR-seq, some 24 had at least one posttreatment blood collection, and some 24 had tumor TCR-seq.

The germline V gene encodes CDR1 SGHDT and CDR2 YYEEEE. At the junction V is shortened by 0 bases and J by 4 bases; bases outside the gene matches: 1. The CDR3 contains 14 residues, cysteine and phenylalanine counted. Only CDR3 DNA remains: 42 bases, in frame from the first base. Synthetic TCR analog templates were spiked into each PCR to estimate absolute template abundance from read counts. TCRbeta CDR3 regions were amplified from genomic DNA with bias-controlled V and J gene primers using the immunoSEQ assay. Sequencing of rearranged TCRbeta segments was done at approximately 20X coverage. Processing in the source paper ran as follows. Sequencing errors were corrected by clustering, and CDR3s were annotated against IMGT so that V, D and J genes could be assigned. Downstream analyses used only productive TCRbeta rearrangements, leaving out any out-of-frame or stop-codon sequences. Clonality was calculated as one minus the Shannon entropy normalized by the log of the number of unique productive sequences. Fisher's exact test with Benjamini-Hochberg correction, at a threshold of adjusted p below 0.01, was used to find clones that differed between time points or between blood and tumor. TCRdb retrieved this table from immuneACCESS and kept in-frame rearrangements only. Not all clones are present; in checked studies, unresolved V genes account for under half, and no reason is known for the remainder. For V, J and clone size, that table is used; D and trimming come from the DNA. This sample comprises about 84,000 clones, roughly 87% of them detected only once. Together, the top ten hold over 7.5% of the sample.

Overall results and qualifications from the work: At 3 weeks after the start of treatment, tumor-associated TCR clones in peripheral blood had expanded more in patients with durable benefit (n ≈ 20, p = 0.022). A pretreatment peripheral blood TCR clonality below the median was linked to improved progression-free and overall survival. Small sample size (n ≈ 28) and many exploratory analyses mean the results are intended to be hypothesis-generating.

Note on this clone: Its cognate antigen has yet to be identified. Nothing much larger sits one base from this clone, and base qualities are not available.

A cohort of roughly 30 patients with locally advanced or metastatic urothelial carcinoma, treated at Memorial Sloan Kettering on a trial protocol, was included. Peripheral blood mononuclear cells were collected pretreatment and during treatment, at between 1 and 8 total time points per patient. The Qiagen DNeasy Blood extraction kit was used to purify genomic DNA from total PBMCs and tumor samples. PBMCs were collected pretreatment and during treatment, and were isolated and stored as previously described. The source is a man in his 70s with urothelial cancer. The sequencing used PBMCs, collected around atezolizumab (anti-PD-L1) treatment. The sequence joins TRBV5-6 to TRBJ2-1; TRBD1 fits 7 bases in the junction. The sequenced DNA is TGTGCCAGCAGCTTGGGACAGGGTTACAATGAGCAGTTCTTC. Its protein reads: CASSLGQGYNEQFF.